Shown below are 14 T cell receptor beta chains from a single sample sequenced in a study of cytomegalovirus exposure and HLA in healthy donors. The PCR had 60 Vbeta and 13 Jbeta primers. Generated by immunoSEQ multiplex PCR, the TCRdb table keeps only in-frame clones and is missing some. The repertoire has approximately 70,000 clones, 70% to 85% of them found once; the top ten carry approximately 7.6%. Sequences were obtained from PBMCs. These receptors were taken from a man between 60 and 75 years old in good health and CMV-seropositive.

The chain combines TRBV10-2 with TRBJ2-6, with 11 bases matching TRBD2. The CDR3 length is 23 residues. Germline V gene sequence: CDR1 WSHSY, CDR2 SAAADI. V dropped 0 bases and J dropped 0; count of bases not matched to a gene: 16. The CDR3 sequence is CASSESSWGGLAETSSGANVLTF. CDR3 DNA: TGCGCCAGCAGTGAGTCTAGTTGGGGGGGACTAGCGGAAACTAGCTCTGGGGCCAACGTCCTGACTTTC.

In its sample, this clone was seen a few times. This chain uses TRBV6-5 with TRBJ2-2, with TRBD1 identical over 7 bases. With 5 bases clipped from V and 6 bases from J, the junction kept 0 bases outside the gene matches. Germline loops: CDR1 MNHEY, CDR2 SVGAGI. The CDR3 sequence is 12 residues long. The CDR3 is CASSDRAGELFF. The DNA of the CDR3 is TGTGCCAGCAGTGACAGGGCCGGGGAGCTGTTTTTT.

V gene TRBV5-1 combines with J gene TRBJ2-5; 9 positions agree with TRBD1. The trim removed 2 bases at V and 1 base at J, leaving 6 bases unmatched. The CDR3 is 16 residues long. Germline assignment: CDR1 SGHRS and CDR2 YFSETQ. The CDR3 DNA sequence: TGCGCCAGCAGCTTCTTAGGACAGGGGACCCAAGAGACCCAGTACTTC. Protein sequence: CASSFLGQGTQETQYF.

V and J are TRBV5-6 and TRBJ2-5, with a possible D match to TRBD1 (6 bases). The J call may not be correct, given that the DNA end is closer to TRBJ2-7. This CDR3 has 13 residues. CDR1 is SGHDT and CDR2 is YYEEEE in the germline V gene. The CDR3 DNA is TGTGCCAGCAGCACGGGACACCTCTACGAGCAGTACTTC. As protein: CASSTGHLYEQYF.

In its sample, this clone was seen a few times. V gene TRBV9 combines with J gene TRBJ1-2; D possibly corresponds to TRBD1 (6 bases). The germline gives CDR1 SGDLS, CDR2 YYNGEE. Trimming took off 4 bases at V and 4 bases at J, with 14 bases between the two ends. CDR3 length equals 14 residues. CDR3 coding DNA: TGTGCCAGCAGCACCACAGGGTCAAGCTATGGCTACACCTTC. This encodes CASSTTGSSYGYTF.

The table lists this clone with a few counts. The CDR3 DNA is TGTGCCAGCAGTTTATTAGGGGGAGGGTCTGAAGCTTTCTTT. Residues: CASSLLGGGSEAFF. V is TRBV27 and J is TRBJ1-1, with D possibly TRBD1 on 6 matching bases. This CDR3 has 14 residues. V was cut by 1 base and J by 6 bases, with 12 bases left in between. CDR1 and CDR2 from the germline V gene are MNHEY and SMNVEV (reference sequence).

The chain is built from TRBV6-6 and TRBJ2-5; TRBD2 might be the D (6 bases). V lost 3 bases and J lost 5, with 16 bases in between. Germline V lookup: CDR1 MNHNY, CDR2 SVGAGI (reference sequence). The CDR3 sequence is 15 residues long. CDR3 protein: CASSYFGGRGETQYF. The CDR3 DNA sequence: TGTGCCAGCAGTTATTTTGGGGGTCGGGGGGAGACCCAGTACTTC.

This chain uses TRBV4-1 with TRBJ1-5; TRBD1 agrees at 8 bases. V shed 4 bases and J 5 bases; nucleotides not matched to a gene: 19. The germline gives CDR1 MGHRA, CDR2 YSYEKL. CDR3 length equals 19 residues. The CDR3 loop is CASSLQPGQVSGNHQPQHF. The CDR3 DNA reads as TGCGCCAGCAGCCTCCAACCGGGACAGGTATCCGGGAACCATCAGCCCCAGCATTTT.

The genes are TRBV27 and TRBJ1-5; no reliable D call. The CDR3 is made up of 17 amino acids. V shed 4 bases and J shed 0 bases, with 16 bases lying between them. The germline V gene has CDR1 MNHEY and CDR2 SMNVEV (reference sequence). This CDR3 is CASSSAEGVYSNQPQHF. In nucleotides, the CDR3 is TGTGCCAGCAGTTCTGCCGAGGGAGTATATAGCAATCAGCCCCAGCATTTT.

The gene calls are TRBV6-5 and TRBJ2-1, with a possible D match to TRBD1 (5 bases). The V end lost 5 bases, the J end lost 10 bases, and 15 bases lay between the germline ends. The CDR3 sequence is 13 residues long. Germline V CDR1 and CDR2: MNHEY, SVGAGI. The CDR3 sequence is CASSPTRQREQFF. The CDR3 DNA is TGTGCCAGCAGTCCGACCCGACAGAGGGAGCAGTTCTTC.

J is TRBJ1-1 and V is TRBV5-1; D gene ambiguous. V lost 1 base and J lost 0, with 7 bases in between. Germline assignment: CDR1 SGHRS and CDR2 YFSETQ. CDR3 length equals 14 residues. Written as DNA, the CDR3 is TGCGCCAGCAGCTTGACAGAAATGAACACTGAAGCTTTCTTT. It encodes CASSLTEMNTEAFF.

The V and J genes are TRBV7-6 and TRBJ2-1, with a weak D call TRBD1 (6 bases). Germline CDR1 is SGHVS and CDR2 is FNYEAQ. Trimming took off 8 bases at V and 7 bases at J, with 15 bases between the two ends. The CDR3 extends over 13 amino acids. CDR3 amino acids: CASQGTVRNEQFF. Here the CDR3 DNA reads TGTGCCAGCCAGGGGACGGTACGTAATGAGCAGTTCTTC.

The J gene is TRBJ2-2, the V gene TRBV11-2; 7 positions agree with TRBD1. The CDR3 runs 15 residues. Trimming cost V 1 base and J 6 bases; bases outside gene matches: 5. Germline assignment: CDR1 SGHAT and CDR2 FQNNGV. CDR3 DNA sequence: TGTGCCAGCAGCTTAGTAGGGGGCGGCGCCGGGGAGCTGTTTTTT. It yields the protein CASSLVGGGAGELFF.

The gene calls are TRBV6-1 and TRBJ2-1, with D perhaps matching TRBD2 (5 bases). Trimming took 5 bases from V and 9 from J, leaving 11 bases between them. The CDR3 extends over 12 amino acids. Germline CDR1 reads MNHNS; CDR2 reads SASEGT. This chain's CDR3 is CASSRLGSEQFF. CDR3 nucleotides: TGTGCCAGCAGTAGGCTAGGGAGTGAGCAGTTCTTC.